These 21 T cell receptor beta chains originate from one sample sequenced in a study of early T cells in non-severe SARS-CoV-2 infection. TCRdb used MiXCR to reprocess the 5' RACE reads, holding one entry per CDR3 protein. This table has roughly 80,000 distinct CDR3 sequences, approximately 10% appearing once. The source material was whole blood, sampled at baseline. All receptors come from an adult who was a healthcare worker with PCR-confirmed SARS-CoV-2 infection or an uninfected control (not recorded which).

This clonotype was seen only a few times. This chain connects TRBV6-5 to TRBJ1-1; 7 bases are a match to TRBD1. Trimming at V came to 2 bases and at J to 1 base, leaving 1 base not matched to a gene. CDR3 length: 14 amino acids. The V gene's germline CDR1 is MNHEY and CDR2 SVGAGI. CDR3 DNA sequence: TGTGCCAGCAGTTACAAGGGGGCGAACACTGAAGCTTTCTTT. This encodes CASSYKGANTEAFF.

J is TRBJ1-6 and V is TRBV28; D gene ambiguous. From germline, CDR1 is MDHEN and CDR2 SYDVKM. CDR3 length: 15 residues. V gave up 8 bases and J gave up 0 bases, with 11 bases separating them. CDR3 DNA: TGTGCCAGCTTTACACCGAGCTCCTATAATTCACCCCTCCACTTT. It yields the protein CASFTPSSYNSPLHF.

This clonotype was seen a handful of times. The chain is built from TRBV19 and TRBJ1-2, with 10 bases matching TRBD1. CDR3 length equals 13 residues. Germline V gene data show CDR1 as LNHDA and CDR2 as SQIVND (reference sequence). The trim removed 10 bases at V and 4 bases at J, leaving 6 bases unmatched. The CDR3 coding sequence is TGTGCCACTGGGACAGGGGCGCGCTATGGCTACACCTTC. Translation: CATGTGARYGYTF. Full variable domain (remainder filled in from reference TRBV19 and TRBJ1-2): DGGITQSPKYLFRKEGQNVTLSCEQNLNHDAMYWYRQDPGQGLRLIYYSQIVNDFQKGDIAEGYSVSREKKESFPLTVTSAQKNPTAFYLCATGTGARYGYTFGSGTRLTVV.

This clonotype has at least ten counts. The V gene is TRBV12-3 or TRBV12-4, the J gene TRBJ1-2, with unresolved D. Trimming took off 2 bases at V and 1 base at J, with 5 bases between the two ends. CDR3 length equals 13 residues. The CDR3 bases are TGTGCCAGCAGTTTAAAGATTAACTATGGCTACACCTTC. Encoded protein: CASSLKINYGYTF.

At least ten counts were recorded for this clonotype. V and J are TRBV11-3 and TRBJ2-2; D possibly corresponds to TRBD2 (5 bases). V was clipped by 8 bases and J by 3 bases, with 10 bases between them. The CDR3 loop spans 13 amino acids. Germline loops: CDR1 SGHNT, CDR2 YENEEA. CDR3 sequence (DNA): TGTGCCAGCGCCATGGGAGACACCGGGGAGCTGTTTTTT. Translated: CASAMGDTGELFF.

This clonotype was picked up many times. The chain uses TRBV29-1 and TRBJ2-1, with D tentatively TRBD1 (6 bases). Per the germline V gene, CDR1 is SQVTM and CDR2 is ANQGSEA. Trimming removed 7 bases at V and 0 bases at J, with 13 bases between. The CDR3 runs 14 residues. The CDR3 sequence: CSAGGQYSYNEQFF. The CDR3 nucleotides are TGCAGCGCTGGGGGACAATACTCCTACAATGAGCAGTTCTTC.

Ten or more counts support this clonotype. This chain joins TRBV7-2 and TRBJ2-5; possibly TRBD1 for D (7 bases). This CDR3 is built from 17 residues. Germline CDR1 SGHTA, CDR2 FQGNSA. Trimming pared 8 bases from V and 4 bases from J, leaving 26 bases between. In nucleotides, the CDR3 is TGTGCCAGCGGCAAGGGAAACCAGGGGGGAATCGGAGAGACCCAGTACTTC. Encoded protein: CASGKGNQGGIGETQYF.

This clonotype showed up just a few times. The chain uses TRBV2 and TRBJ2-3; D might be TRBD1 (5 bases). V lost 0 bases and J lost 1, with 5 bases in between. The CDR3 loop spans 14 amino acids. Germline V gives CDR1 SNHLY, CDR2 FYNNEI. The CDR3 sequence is CASSEAGRTDTQYF. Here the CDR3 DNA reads TGTGCCAGCAGTGAAGCGGGGCGCACAGATACGCAGTATTTT. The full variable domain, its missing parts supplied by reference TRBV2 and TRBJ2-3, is EPEVTQTPSHQVTQMGQEVILRCVPISNHLYFYWYRQILGQKVEFLVSFYNNEISEKSEIFDDQFSVERPDGSNFTLKIRSTKLEDSAMYFCASSEAGRTDTQYFGPGTRLTVL.

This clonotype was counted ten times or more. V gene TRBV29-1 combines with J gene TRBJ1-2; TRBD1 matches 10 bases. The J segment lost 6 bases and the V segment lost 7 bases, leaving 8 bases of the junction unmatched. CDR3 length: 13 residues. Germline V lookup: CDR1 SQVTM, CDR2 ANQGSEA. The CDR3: CSGSGTGDHGYTF. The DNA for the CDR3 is TGCAGCGGGTCCGGGACAGGGGATCATGGCTACACCTTC.

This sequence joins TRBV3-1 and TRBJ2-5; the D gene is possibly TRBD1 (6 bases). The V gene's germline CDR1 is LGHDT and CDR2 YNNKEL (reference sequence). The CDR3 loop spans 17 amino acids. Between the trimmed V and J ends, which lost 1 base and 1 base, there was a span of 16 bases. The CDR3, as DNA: TGTGCCAGCAGCCAAGGATGGACAGCCCTCACCCAAGAGACCCAGTACTTC. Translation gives CASSQGWTALTQETQYF.

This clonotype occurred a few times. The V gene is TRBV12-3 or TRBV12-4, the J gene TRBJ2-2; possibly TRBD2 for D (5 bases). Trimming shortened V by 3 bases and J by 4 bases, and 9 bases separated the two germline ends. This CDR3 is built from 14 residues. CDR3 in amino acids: CASSFLRGTGELFF. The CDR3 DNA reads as TGTGCCAGCAGTTTCCTACGGGGCACCGGGGAGCTGTTTTTT.

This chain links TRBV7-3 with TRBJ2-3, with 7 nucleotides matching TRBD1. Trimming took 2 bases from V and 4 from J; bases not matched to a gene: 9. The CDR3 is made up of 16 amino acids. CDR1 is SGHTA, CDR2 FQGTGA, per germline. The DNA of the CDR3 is TGTGCCAGCAGCTTATTGGGGACCCAGGGGGCAGATACGCAGTATTTT. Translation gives CASSLLGTQGADTQYF.

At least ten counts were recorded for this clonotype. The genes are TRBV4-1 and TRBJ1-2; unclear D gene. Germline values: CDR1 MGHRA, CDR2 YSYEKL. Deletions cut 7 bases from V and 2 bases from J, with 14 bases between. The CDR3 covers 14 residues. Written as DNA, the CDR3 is TGCGCCAGCACCCCAGACGGGAGAAACTATGGCTACACCTTC. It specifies CASTPDGRNYGYTF.

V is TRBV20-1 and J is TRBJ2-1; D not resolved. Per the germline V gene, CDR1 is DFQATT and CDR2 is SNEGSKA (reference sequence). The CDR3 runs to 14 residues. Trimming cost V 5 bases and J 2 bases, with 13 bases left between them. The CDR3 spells CSAHPRGTYNEQFF. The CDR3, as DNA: TGCAGTGCTCATCCGCGTGGAACCTACAATGAGCAGTTCTTC.

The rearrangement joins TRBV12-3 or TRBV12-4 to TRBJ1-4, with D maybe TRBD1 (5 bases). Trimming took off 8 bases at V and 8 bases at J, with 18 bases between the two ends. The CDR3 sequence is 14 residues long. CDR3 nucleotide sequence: TGTGCCAGCGCCTGGGGAGGACAAGCAGAAAAACTGTTTTTT. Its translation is CASAWGGQAEKLFF.

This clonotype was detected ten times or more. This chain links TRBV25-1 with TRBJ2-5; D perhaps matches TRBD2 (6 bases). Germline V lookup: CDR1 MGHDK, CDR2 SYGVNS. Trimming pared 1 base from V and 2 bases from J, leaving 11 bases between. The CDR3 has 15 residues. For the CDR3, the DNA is TGTGCCAGCAGTGAATGGAGGGCAGCGCAAGAGACCCAGTACTTC. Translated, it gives CASSEWRAAQETQYF.

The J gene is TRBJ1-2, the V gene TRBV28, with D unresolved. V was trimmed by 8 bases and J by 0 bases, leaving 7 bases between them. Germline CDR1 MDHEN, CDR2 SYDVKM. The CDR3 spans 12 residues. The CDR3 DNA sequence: TGTGCCAGCGGGCAGACTAACTATGGCTACACCTTC. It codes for CASGQTNYGYTF.

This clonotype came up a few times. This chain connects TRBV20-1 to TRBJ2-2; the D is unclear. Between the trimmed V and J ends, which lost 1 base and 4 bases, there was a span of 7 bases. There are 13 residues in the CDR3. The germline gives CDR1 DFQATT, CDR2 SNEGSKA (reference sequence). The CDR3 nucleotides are TGCAGTGCTAGAGGGGGTCCCACCGGGGAGCTGTTTTTT. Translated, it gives CSARGGPTGELFF.

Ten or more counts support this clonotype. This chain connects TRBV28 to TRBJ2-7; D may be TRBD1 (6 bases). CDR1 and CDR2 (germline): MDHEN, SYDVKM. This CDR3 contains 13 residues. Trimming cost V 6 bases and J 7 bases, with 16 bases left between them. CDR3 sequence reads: CASRPTQGREQYF. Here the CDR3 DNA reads TGTGCCAGCAGACCCACACAGGGCAGGGAGCAGTACTTC.

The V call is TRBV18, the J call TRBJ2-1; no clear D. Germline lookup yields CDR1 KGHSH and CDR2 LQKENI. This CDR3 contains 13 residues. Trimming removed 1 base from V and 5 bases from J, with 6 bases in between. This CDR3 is CASSPREDNEQFF. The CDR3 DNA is TGTGCCAGCTCACCACGAGAGGACAATGAGCAGTTCTTC.

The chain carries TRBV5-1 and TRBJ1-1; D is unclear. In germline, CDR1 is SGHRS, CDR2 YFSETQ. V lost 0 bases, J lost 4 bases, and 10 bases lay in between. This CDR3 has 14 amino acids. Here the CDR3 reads CASSLVSYLTEAFF. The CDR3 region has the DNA TGCGCCAGCAGCTTGGTAAGCTATCTCACTGAAGCTTTCTTT. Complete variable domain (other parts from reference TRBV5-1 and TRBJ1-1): KAGVTQTPRYLIKTRGQQVTLSCSPISGHRSVSWYQQTPGQGLQFLFEYFSETQRNKGNFPGRFSGRQFSNSRSEMNVSTLELGDSALYLCASSLVSYLTEAFFGQGTRLTVV.